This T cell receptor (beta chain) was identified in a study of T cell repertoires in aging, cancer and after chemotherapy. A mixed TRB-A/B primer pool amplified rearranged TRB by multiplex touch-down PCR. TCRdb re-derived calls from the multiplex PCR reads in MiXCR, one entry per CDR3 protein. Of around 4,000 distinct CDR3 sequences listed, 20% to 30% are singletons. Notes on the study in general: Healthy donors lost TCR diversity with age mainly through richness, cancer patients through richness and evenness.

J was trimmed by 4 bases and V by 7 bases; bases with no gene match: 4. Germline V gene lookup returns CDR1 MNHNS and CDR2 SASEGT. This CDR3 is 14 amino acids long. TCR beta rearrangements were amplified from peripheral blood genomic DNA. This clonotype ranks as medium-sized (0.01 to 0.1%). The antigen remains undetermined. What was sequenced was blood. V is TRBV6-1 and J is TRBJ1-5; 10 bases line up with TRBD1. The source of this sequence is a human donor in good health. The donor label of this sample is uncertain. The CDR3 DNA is TGTGCCAGCATGGGACAGGGGCAGAATCAGCCCCAGCATTTT. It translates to CASMGQGQNQPQHF.